Below are 14 T cell receptor beta chains sequenced from a single sample in a study of OX40 agonist ivuxolimab in advanced cancers. Only in-frame clones appear in the TCRdb table, and some are missing; sequencing was by immunoSEQ multiplex PCR. This sample carries around 60,000 clones, 70% to 80% of them seen once, and the ten largest clones take about a tenth. Sequencing used CD4+ or CD8+ T cells sorted from blood, obtained in a trial of the OX40 agonist ivuxolimab. The receptors come from an adult with an advanced solid tumor such as melanoma, head and neck, liver or kidney cancer.

The CDR3 region is CASSRGQANYGYTF. The CDR3 DNA follows: TGTGCCAGCAGCCGCGGACAGGCCAACTATGGCTACACCTTC. The genes are TRBV7-9 and TRBJ1-2; 7 bases map to TRBD1. The CDR3 extends over 14 amino acids. Per the germline V gene, CDR1 is SEHNR and CDR2 is FQNEAQ (reference sequence). J was trimmed by 2 bases and V by 5 bases; bases with no gene match: 5.

The chain has TRBV5-4 and TRBJ2-2; 7 bases map to TRBD2. V was pared by 4 bases and J by 3 bases, with 9 bases of the junction left unmatched. This CDR3 contains 16 residues. Germline assignment: CDR1 SGHNT and CDR2 YYREEE (reference sequence). CDR3 bases: TGTGCCAGCAGCCCTACTAGCGACCTGTACACCGGGGAGCTGTTTTTT. It is translated as CASSPTSDLYTGELFF.

The chain is built from TRBV5-1 and TRBJ2-5, with 10 bases identical to TRBD2. Germline-derived CDR1 and CDR2 are SGHRS and YFSETQ. With 0 bases clipped from V and 5 bases from J, the junction kept 1 base outside the gene matches. CDR3 length: 14 residues. The CDR3 DNA reads TGCGCCAGCAGCTTGGGAGCGGGAGGGGAGACCCAGTACTTC. As protein: CASSLGAGGETQYF. Full variable domain (remainder filled in from reference TRBV5-1 and TRBJ2-5): KAGVTQTPRYLIKTRGQQVTLSCSPISGHRSVSWYQQTPGQGLQFLFEYFSETQRNKGNFPGRFSGRQFSNSRSEMNVSTLELGDSALYLCASSLGAGGETQYFGPGTRLLVL.

This clone is a singleton in its sample. The chain links TRBV19 to TRBJ2-7; maybe TRBD1 (6 bases). The germline V gene has CDR1 LNHDA and CDR2 SQIVND (reference sequence). Trimming shortened V by 6 bases and J by 0 bases, and 18 bases separated the two germline ends. The CDR3 loop spans 16 amino acids. The CDR3 loop reads CASRKSLRGSSYEQYF. The CDR3 DNA sequence: TGTGCCAGTAGAAAGAGCCTGAGGGGGAGCTCCTACGAGCAGTACTTC.

The genes are TRBV4-1 and TRBJ2-7; 7 bases are a match to TRBD1. Germline V gives CDR1 MGHRA, CDR2 YSYEKL. The CDR3 is made up of 15 amino acids. V lost 1 base and J lost 1; bases outside the gene matches: 4. The CDR3 bases are TGCGCCAGCAGCCAAGGGGCAGGGGGTTCCTACGAGCAGTACTTC. This encodes CASSQGAGGSYEQYF.

This chain joins TRBV9 and TRBJ2-1, with D tentatively TRBD1 (6 bases). V lost 0 bases to trimming and J lost 0 bases, with 7 bases between them. The CDR3 sequence is 15 residues long. Germline V gene data show CDR1 as SGDLS and CDR2 as YYNGEE. CDR3 amino acids: CASSVEGGSYNEQFF. Here the CDR3 DNA reads TGTGCCAGCAGCGTAGAAGGGGGCTCCTACAATGAGCAGTTCTTC.

V is TRBV11-3 and J is TRBJ1-1; TRBD1 agrees at 11 bases. The germline gives CDR1 SGHNT, CDR2 YENEEA. Trimming took 7 bases from V and 6 from J; bases not matched to a gene: 1. The CDR3 consists of 12 residues. CDR3: CASKGQGAEAFF. Written as DNA, the CDR3 is TGTGCCAGCAAGGGACAGGGGGCTGAAGCTTTCTTT.

The genes are TRBV27 and TRBJ1-5, with D uncertain. Germline CDR1 reads MNHEY; CDR2 reads SMNVEV (reference sequence). This CDR3 contains 13 residues. Trimming shortened V by 5 bases and J by 6 bases, and 11 bases separated the two germline ends. DNA for the CDR3: TGTGCCAGCAGTCCCCGTTCGGGTCAGCCCCAGCATTTT. Translating gives CASSPRSGQPQHF.

The rearrangement links TRBV15 to TRBJ1-2; 9 nucleotides line up with TRBD1. Trimming removed 2 bases from V and 6 bases from J; junction bases left unmatched: 7. This CDR3 contains 15 residues. Germline V gene lookup returns CDR1 LNHNV and CDR2 YYDKDF (reference sequence). The chain's CDR3 is CATSRLQGAKNGYTF. The CDR3 DNA reads TGTGCCACCAGCAGATTACAGGGGGCGAAAAATGGCTACACCTTC.

The V gene is TRBV19, the J gene TRBJ2-1, with 8 bases that match TRBD2. The J segment lost 2 bases and the V segment lost 5 bases, leaving 2 bases of the junction unmatched. Germline CDR1 LNHDA, CDR2 SQIVND (reference sequence). The CDR3 totals 14 residues. The CDR3: CASSPGLAYNEQFF. The CDR3 DNA reads TGTGCCAGTAGTCCGGGACTAGCCTACAATGAGCAGTTCTTC.

DNA of the CDR3: TGTGCCAACCCGATACAGGGACGTGAAACCGGGGAGCTGTTTTTT. It translates to CANPIQGRETGELFF. The genes are TRBV7-3 and TRBJ2-2, with a weak D call TRBD1 (6 bases). This CDR3 contains 15 residues. CDR1 and CDR2 from the germline V gene are SGHTA and FQGTGA. The V gene lost 10 bases and the J gene lost 5 bases, with 20 bases spanning the gap.

V usage is TRBV28 and J usage is TRBJ2-7; 8 bases are shared with TRBD1. Trimming took 8 bases from V and 4 from J; bases not matched to a gene: 4. The length of the CDR3 is 12 residues. The germline V gene encodes CDR1 MDHEN and CDR2 SYDVKM. CDR3 coding DNA: TGTGCCAGCGAGGGGACAGGATACGAGCAGTACTTC. Amino acid sequence: CASEGTGYEQYF.

V is TRBV7-6 and J is TRBJ2-3, with D uncertain. The CDR3 has 13 residues. Germline V gene lookup returns CDR1 SGHVS and CDR2 FNYEAQ. The V gene lost 4 bases and the J gene lost 1 base, with 6 bases spanning the gap. CDR3 in amino acids: CASSSQGTDTQYF. As DNA, the CDR3 is TGTGCCAGCAGCTCGCAGGGCACAGATACGCAGTATTTT.

The V call is TRBV12-5, the J call TRBJ2-5; 8 nucleotides line up with TRBD2. CDR3 length equals 15 residues. In germline, CDR1 is LGHNT, CDR2 FRNRAP. V trimming: 3 bases; J trimming: 5 bases; junction bases outside the gene matches: 8. The CDR3 loop is CASGFSGAPRETQYF. The CDR3 DNA follows: TGTGCTAGTGGTTTTAGCGGGGCTCCCCGGGAGACCCAGTACTTC.